These T cell receptor beta chains were read from a single sample in a study of CXCR3-negative and CXCR3-positive naive CD8 T cells. TCRdb reprocessed the 5' RACE reads; each CDR3 protein has one entry and no DNA is given. The sample has fewer than 80,000 distinct CDR3 sequences. Sequencing used naive CXCR3- CD8+ T cells from blood. The receptors originated from a human donor in good health. Some clones in this sample may be carry-over from other donors' samples. The CDR3 runs from the conserved cysteine through the conserved F or W.

CASSLTRAGGLGEQYF	TRBV14	TRBJ2-7
CASSLDRDTGELFF	TRBV11-3	TRBJ2-2
CATSPGRTYEQYF	TRBV15	TRBJ2-7
CASSYPPDSMYEQYF	TRBV6-2/TRBV6-3	TRBJ2-7
CSARDLEGGYEQYF	TRBV20-1	TRBJ2-7
CASSTLINEQFF	TRBV14	TRBJ2-1
CASSASGVTGELFF	TRBV6-4	TRBJ2-2
CSVVPWQGARSYEQYF	TRBV29-1	TRBJ2-7
CASSTGQGVVDEQFF	TRBV9	TRBJ2-1
CSARTPVMNTEAFF	TRBV20-1	TRBJ1-1
CASSLWTGGLNTEAFF	TRBV27	TRBJ1-1
CSVDRGGFYEQFF	TRBV29-1	TRBJ2-1
CASSVLAGDNEQFF	TRBV9	TRBJ2-1
CASRTGTGDYSNQPQHF	TRBV6-2/TRBV6-3	TRBJ1-5
CSVFAPNTGELFF	TRBV29-1	TRBJ2-2
CASSANRGPILNYGYTF	TRBV27	TRBJ1-2
CSASGTGGPTDTQYF	TRBV20-1	TRBJ2-3
CASSQVAGANEQFF	TRBV14	TRBJ2-1
CSVDPPGSSYNEQFF	TRBV29-1	TRBJ2-1
CARDSPLADTQYF	TRBV30	TRBJ2-3
CAISESKWGQETQYF	TRBV10-3	TRBJ2-5
CSVSPGAYEQYF	TRBV29-1	TRBJ2-7
CSVEADPYGYTF	TRBV29-1	TRBJ1-2
CASSTDFYASGEQYF	TRBV7-9	TRBJ2-7
CSAVSGVSTDTQYF	TRBV20-1	TRBJ2-3
CASSPNLGQNQETQYF	TRBV7-6	TRBJ2-5
CASSPPERVYEQYF	TRBV27	TRBJ2-7
CASRWTGGYDEQYF	TRBV12-3/TRBV12-4	TRBJ2-7
CASSLGPGSSYEQYF	TRBV7-9	TRBJ2-7
CAISEPGSPNGEQYF	TRBV10-3	TRBJ2-7
CSFSSGDSYEQYF	TRBV29-1	TRBJ2-7
CSASQRGENIQYF	TRBV20-1	TRBJ2-4
CAIPTGNYGYTF	TRBV10-3	TRBJ1-2
CASSYSIADTQYF	TRBV6-6	TRBJ2-3
CASSPTTGAAINNPYNEQFF	TRBV14	TRBJ2-1
CASSDGQGGNNEQFF	TRBV6-4	TRBJ2-1
CASSFSSGGAADTQYF	TRBV28	TRBJ2-3
CASSQEPAADTEAFF	TRBV4-3	TRBJ1-1
CASSTRDSSYEQYF	TRBV7-6	TRBJ2-7
CASSPPRQGYEQYF	TRBV7-9	TRBJ2-7
CASSQEGPVANYGCTF	TRBV14	TRBJ1-2
CASSQEPYLRQGYEQYF	TRBV4-1	TRBJ2-7
CASSWGQPSEETQYF	TRBV7-9	TRBJ2-5
CSVEALTGARDNYGYTF	TRBV29-1	TRBJ1-2
CASSYKKLGRRNWETQYF	TRBV6-2/TRBV6-3	TRBJ2-5